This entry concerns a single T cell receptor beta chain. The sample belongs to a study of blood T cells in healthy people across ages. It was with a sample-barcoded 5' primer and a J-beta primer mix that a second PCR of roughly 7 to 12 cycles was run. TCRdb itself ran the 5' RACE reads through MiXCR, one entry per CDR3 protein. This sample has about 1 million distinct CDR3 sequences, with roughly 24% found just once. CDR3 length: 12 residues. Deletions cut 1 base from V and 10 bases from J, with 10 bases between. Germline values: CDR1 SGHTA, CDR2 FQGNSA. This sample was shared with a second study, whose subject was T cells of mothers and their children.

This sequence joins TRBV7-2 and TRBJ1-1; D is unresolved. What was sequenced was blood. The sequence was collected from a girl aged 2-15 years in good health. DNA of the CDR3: TGTGCCAGCAGCTTAGGCCTGAGCGGAGCTTTCTTT. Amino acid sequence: CASSLGLSGAFF. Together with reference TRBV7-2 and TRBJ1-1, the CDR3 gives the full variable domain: GAGVSQSPSNKVTEKGKDVELRCDPISGHTALYWYRQSLGQGLEFLIYFQGNSAPDKSGLPSDRFSAERTGGSVSTLTIQRTQQEDSAVYLCASSLGLSGAFFGQGTRLTVV.